This paragraph covers one TCR beta chain sequence. In the authors' workflow: Using reference gene primer amplification, nucleated cell counts were estimated. TCRdb's table, derived via immunoSEQ multiplex PCR, lists solely in-frame clones and lacks some. From that table come the V and J calls and clone size; the DNA was used to work out D and trimming. Seen here are approximately 35,000 clones, around 88% observed once, and the top ten hold around 5.8%. This sample is part of a study of blood T cell repertoires in COVID-19. Study summary: Donors in the United States, Italy and Spain gave samples during acute or convalescent COVID-19. T cells, B-cell-depleted T cells, or PBMCs supplied cDNA or gDNA.

The CDR3 has 15 residues. CDR1 SGHTA and CDR2 FQGNSA come from the germline V gene. V lost 1 base to trimming and J lost 2 bases, with 12 bases between them. The rearrangement uses TRBV7-2 and TRBJ2-7, with D possibly being TRBD2 (7 bases). The sequence derives from a human donor in a cohort sampled during active COVID-19. Specimen: peripheral blood. The CDR3 DNA reads as TGTGCCAGCAGCTTAGGGTGGGGGGGCGCCTACGAGCAGTACTTC. Amino acid sequence: CASSLGWGGAYEQYF.